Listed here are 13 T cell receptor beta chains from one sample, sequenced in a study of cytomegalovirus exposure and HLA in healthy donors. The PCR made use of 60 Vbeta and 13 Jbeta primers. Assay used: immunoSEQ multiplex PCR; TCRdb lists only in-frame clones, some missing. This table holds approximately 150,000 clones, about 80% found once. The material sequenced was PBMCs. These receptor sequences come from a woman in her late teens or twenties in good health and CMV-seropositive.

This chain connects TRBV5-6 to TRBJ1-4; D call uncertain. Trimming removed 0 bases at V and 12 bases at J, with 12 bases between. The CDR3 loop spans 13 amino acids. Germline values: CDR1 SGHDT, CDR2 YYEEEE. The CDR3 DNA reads TGTGCCAGCAGCTTGGTTCAGGAAGTGGAACTGTTTTTT. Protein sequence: CASSLVQEVELFF.

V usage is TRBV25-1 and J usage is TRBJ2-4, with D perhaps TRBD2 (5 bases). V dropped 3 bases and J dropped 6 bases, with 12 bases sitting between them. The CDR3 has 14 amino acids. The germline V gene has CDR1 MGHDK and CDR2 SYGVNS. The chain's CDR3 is CASSDAAGGNIQYF. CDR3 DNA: TGTGCCAGCAGTGATGCGGCGGGTGGAAACATTCAGTACTTC. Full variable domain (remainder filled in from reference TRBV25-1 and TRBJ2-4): EADIYQTPRYLVIGTGKKITLECSQTMGHDKMYWYQQDPGMELHLIHYSYGVNSTEKGDLSSESTVSRIRTEHFPLTLESARPSHTSQYLCASSDAAGGNIQYFGAGTRLSVL.

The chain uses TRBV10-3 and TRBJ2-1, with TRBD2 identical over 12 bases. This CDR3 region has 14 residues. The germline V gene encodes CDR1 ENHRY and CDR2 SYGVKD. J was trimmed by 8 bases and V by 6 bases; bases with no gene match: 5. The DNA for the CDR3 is TGTGCCATCAGCAGACTAGCGGGGGAGGATGAGCAGTTCTTC. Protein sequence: CAISRLAGEDEQFF.

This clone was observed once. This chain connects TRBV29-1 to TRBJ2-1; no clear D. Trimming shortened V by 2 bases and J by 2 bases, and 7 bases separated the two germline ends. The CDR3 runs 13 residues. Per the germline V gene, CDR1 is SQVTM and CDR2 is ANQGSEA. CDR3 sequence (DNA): TGCAGCGTTGAACCGGGTACCTACAATGAGCAGTTCTTC. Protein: CSVEPGTYNEQFF.

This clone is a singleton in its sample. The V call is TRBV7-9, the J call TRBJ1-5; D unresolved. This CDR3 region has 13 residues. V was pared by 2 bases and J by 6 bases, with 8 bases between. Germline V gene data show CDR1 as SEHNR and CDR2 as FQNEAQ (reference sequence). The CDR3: CASSLTAGQPQHF. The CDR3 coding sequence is TGTGCCAGCAGCTTAACCGCGGGTCAGCCCCAGCATTTT.

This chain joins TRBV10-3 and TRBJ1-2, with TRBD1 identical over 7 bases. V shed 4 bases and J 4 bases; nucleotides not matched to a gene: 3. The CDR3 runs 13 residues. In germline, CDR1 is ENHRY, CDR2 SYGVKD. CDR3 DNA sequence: TGTGCCATCAGTGCCCAGGGGGGCTATGGCTACACCTTC. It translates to CAISAQGGYGYTF.

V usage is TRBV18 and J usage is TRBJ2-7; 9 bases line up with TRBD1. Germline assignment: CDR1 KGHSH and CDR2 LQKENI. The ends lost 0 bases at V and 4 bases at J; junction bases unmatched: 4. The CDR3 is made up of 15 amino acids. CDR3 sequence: CASSPPGTGRYEQYF. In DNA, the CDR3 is TGTGCCAGCTCACCACCGGGGACAGGGAGATACGAGCAGTACTTC. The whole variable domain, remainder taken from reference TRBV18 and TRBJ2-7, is NAGVMQNPRHLVRRRGQEARLRCSPMKGHSHVYWYRQLPEEGLKFMVYLQKENIIDESGMPKERFSAEFPKEGPSILRIQQVVRGDSAAYFCASSPPGTGRYEQYFGPGTRLTVT.

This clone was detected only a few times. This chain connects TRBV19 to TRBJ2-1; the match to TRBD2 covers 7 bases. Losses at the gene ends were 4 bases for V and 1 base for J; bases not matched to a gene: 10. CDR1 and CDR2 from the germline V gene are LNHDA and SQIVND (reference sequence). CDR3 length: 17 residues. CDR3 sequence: CASSTPSLGGSYNEQFF. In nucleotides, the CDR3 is TGTGCCAGTAGTACACCATCCCTGGGGGGGTCCTACAATGAGCAGTTCTTC. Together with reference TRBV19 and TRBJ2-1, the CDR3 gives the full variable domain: DGGITQSPKYLFRKEGQNVTLSCEQNLNHDAMYWYRQDPGQGLRLIYYSQIVNDFQKGDIAEGYSVSREKKESFPLTVTSAQKNPTAFYLCASSTPSLGGSYNEQFFGPGTRLTVL.

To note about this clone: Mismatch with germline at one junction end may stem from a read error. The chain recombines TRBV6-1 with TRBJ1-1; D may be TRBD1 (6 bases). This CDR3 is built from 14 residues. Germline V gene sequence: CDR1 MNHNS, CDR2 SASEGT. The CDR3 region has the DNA TGTGCCAGCAGTGAACTGGGGGCGAACGCTGAAGCTTTCTTT. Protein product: CASSELGANAEAFF.

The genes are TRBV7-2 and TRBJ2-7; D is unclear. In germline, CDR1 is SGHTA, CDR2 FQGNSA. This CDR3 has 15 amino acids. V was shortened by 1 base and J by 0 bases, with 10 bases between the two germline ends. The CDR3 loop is CASSLEIGVSYEQYF. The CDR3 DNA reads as TGTGCCAGCAGCTTAGAGATTGGAGTCTCCTACGAGCAGTACTTC.

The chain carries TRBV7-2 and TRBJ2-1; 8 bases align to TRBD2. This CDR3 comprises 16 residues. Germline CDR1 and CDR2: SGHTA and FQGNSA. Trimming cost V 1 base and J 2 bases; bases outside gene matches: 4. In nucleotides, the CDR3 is TGTGCCAGCAGCTTAGGCGGGGGGAGGACCTACAATGAGCAGTTCTTC. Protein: CASSLGGGRTYNEQFF.

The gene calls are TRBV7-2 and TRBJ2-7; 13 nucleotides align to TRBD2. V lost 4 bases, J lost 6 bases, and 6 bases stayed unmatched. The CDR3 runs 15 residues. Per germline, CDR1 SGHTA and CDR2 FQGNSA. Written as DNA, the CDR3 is TGTGCCAGCAGCTCAACTAGCGGGGGGGTCTTCGAGCAGTACTTC. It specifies CASSSTSGGVFEQYF. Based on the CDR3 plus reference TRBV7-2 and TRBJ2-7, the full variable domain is GAGVSQSPSNKVTEKGKDVELRCDPISGHTALYWYRQSLGQGLEFLIYFQGNSAPDKSGLPSDRFSAERTGGSVSTLTIQRTQQEDSAVYLCASSSTSGGVFEQYFGPGTRLTVT.

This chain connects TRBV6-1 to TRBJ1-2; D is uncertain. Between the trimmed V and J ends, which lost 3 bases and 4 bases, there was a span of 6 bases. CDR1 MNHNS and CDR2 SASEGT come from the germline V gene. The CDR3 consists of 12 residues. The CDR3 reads CASSEAVYGYTF. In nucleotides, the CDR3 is TGTGCCAGCAGTGAGGCAGTCTATGGCTACACCTTC.